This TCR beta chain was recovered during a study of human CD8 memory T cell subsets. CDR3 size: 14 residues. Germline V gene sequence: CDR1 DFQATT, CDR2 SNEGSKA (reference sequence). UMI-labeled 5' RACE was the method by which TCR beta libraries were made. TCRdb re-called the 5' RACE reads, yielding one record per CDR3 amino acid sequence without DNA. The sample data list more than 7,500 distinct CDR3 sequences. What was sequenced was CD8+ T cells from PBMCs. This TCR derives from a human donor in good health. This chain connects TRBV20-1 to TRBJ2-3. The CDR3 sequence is CSARDHSSTDTQYF.